A selection of T cell receptor beta chains follows, all from one sample in a study of blood T cell repertoires in COVID-19. Generated by immunoSEQ multiplex PCR, the TCRdb table keeps only in-frame clones and is missing some. The sample shows some 70,000 clones, roughly 84% of them seen only once. Sequencing was performed on peripheral blood. All receptors come from a woman aged 50 to 60 with acute or convalescent COVID-19. CDR3s include the opening cysteine and the closing phenylalanine or tryptophan. A D gene is named only where the DNA matches it firmly. Clone size is shown for a subset of rows, as once, few, many or a class of expanded clone.

CASSPGQGGYGYTF	TGTGCCAGCAGCCCGGGACAGGGAGGCTATGGCTACACCTTC	TRBD1	TRBV27	TRBJ1-2	.
CASSVSGGSTDTQYF	TGTGCCAGCAGCGTAAGCGGGGGGAGCACAGATACGCAGTATTTT	TRBD2	TRBV9	TRBJ2-3	.
CASSQGRAGIRIYNEQFF	TGCGCCAGCAGCCAAGGGCGAGCGGGGATACGAATATACAATGAGCAGTTCTTC	TRBD2	TRBV4-3	TRBJ2-1	once
CASSPQRLGGAGEKLFF	TGTGCCAGCTCACCACAGCGACTAGGGGGCGCGGGTGAAAAACTGTTTTTT	TRBD1	TRBV18	TRBJ1-4	.
CASSSGQGNSPLHF	TGTGCCAGCAGCTCGGGACAGGGAAATTCACCCCTCCACTTT	TRBD1	TRBV7-6	TRBJ1-6	.
CASSLRRQLGVYNEQFF	TGTGCCAGCAGTCTTCGGCGACAGCTAGGGGTATACAATGAGCAGTTCTTC	.	TRBV28	TRBJ2-1	.
CSGTQGVRTEAFF	TGCAGCGGAACACAGGGAGTTAGGACTGAAGCTTTCTTT	.	TRBV29-1	TRBJ1-1	.
CASSNRTGFEDTQYF	TGTGCCAGCAGCAACCGGACAGGCTTTGAGGATACGCAGTATTTT	TRBD1	TRBV7-9	TRBJ2-3	.
CATSDIRGRRYF	TGTGCCACCAGTGACATACGCGGGAGGAGGTACTTC	TRBD2	TRBV24-1	TRBJ2-7	.
CASSPTQGGSGNTIYF	TGCGCCAGCAGCCCCACCCAAGGGGGATCTGGAAACACCATATATTTT	.	TRBV5-1	TRBJ1-3	.
CASSYFGREQFF	TGTGCCAGCAGTTATTTCGGGAGGGAGCAGTTCTTC	TRBD2	TRBV6-5	TRBJ2-1	.
CASSPLAGPSDTQYF	TGTGCCAGCAGCCCCCTAGCGGGACCCTCAGATACGCAGTATTTT	TRBD2	TRBV5-6	TRBJ2-3	.
CASSVFGTSGRGSTDTQYF	TGTGCCAGCAGCGTTTTTGGGACTAGCGGGAGAGGGAGCACAGATACGCAGTATTTT	TRBD2	TRBV9	TRBJ2-3	.
CASSSSASYEQYF	TGTGCCAGTAGTTCGTCAGCTAGTTACGAGCAGTACTTC	.	TRBV19	TRBJ2-7	.
CASSQDSLAGTDTQYF	TGTGCCAGCAGCCAAGATTCACTAGCGGGCACAGATACGCAGTATTTT	TRBD2	TRBV4-2	TRBJ2-3	few
CASSRRDDSTGELFF	TGTGCCAGCTCCCGACGAGATGACTCGACCGGGGAGCTGTTTTTT	.	TRBV18	TRBJ2-2	once
CASSLLAGGQETQYF	TGTGCCAGCAGCTTGCTAGCGGGGGGCCAAGAGACCCAGTACTTC	TRBD2	TRBV7-6	TRBJ2-5	few
CASSLPSGGLTDTQYF	TGTGCCAGCAGCTTACCTAGCGGGGGCCTCACAGATACGCAGTATTTT	TRBD2	TRBV11-1	TRBJ2-3	.
CASSLEAWAYGYTF	TGTGCCAGCAGCTTAGAGGCTTGGGCCTATGGCTACACCTTC	.	TRBV7-2	TRBJ1-2	.
CASSDTGVAMNTEAFF	TGTGCCAGCAGTGACACAGGGGTGGCCATGAACACTGAAGCTTTCTTT	TRBD1	TRBV6-1	TRBJ1-1	.
CASSNGGSFYEQYF	TGTGCCAGTAGTAATGGTGGCAGTTTCTACGAGCAGTACTTC	.	TRBV19	TRBJ2-7	.
CASSRGLAGAYNEQFF	TGTGCCAGTAGTAGGGGACTAGCGGGGGCTTACAATGAGCAGTTCTTC	TRBD2	TRBV19	TRBJ2-1	once
CASTPKYPGTSVYNEQFF	TGTGCCAGCACCCCAAAGTACCCCGGGACTAGCGTCTACAATGAGCAGTTCTTC	TRBD2	TRBV7-3	TRBJ2-1	.
CASSGGASNTGELFF	TGCGCCAGCAGCGGGGGGGCGTCGAACACCGGGGAGCTGTTTTTT	.	TRBV5-1	TRBJ2-2	.
CASSDQKTGWNTGELFF	TGTGCCAGCAGTGACCAAAAGACAGGATGGAACACCGGGGAGCTGTTTTTT	.	TRBV6-1	TRBJ2-2	few
CASSSAGTGHNEQFF	TGTGCCAGCAGCTCTGCGGGGACCGGACACAATGAGCAGTTCTTC	.	TRBV3-1/TRBV3-2	TRBJ2-1	.
CASSGDSDTQYF	TGTGCCAGCAGTGGAGACTCAGATACGCAGTATTTT	.	TRBV2	TRBJ2-3	.
CASSLKTGTGNTGELFF	TGTGCCAGCAGCTTGAAAACCGGGACAGGGAACACCGGGGAGCTGTTTTTT	TRBD1	TRBV5-4	TRBJ2-2	.
CASSLEQGGEKLFF	TGCGCCAGCAGCTTGGAGCAGGGAGGTGAAAAACTGTTTTTT	.	TRBV5-1	TRBJ1-4	.
CAWVSGLREQYF	TGTGCCTGGGTCTCAGGGCTACGGGAGCAGTACTTC	.	TRBV30	TRBJ2-7	.
CASSPPSGTGLNEQFF	TGTGCCAGCAGCCCCCCCTCCGGGACAGGGTTAAATGAGCAGTTCTTC	TRBD1	TRBV3-1/TRBV3-2	TRBJ2-1	.
CAWSFKGAGSMSYTF	TGTGCCTGGAGTTTCAAAGGGGCGGGGTCTATGAGCTACACCTTC	.	TRBV30	TRBJ1-2	.
CASSALPDGTGDEQYF	TGTGCCAGCAGTGCGCTACCTGACGGGACAGGAGACGAGCAGTACTTC	TRBD1	TRBV6-1	TRBJ2-7	.
CATSRDGGIYGYTF	TGTGCCACCAGCAGAGACGGAGGAATCTATGGCTACACCTTC	.	TRBV15	TRBJ1-2	.
CASSSQTNRDVGDTQYF	TGTGCCAGCAGCTCCCAGACGAACAGGGATGTTGGGGATACGCAGTATTTT	.	TRBV7-9	TRBJ2-3	few
CASRRTDNSYNEQFF	TGTGCCAGCAGAAGGACAGACAACTCCTACAATGAGCAGTTCTTC	.	TRBV3-1/TRBV3-2	TRBJ2-1	.
CASSLHGPRSRDRGPDQPQHF	TGCGCCAGCAGCTTGCATGGACCACGTTCCCGGGACAGGGGGCCTGATCAGCCCCAGCATTTT	TRBD1	TRBV5-1	TRBJ1-5	.
CASSPERTGLGYTF	TGTGCCAGCAGCCCCGAGAGGACAGGGCTTGGCTACACCTTC	TRBD1	TRBV7-2	TRBJ1-2	few
CSASTSGVYQETQYF	TGCAGTGCTAGTACTAGCGGGGTGTACCAAGAGACCCAGTACTTC	TRBD2	TRBV20-1	TRBJ2-5	.
CASSPAGTAATGELFF	TGTGCCAGCAGCCCCGCCGGGACAGCAGCCACCGGGGAGCTGTTTTTT	TRBD1	TRBV2	TRBJ2-2	.
CASSPIDRNTEAFF	TGTGCCAGCTCACCGATCGACAGGAACACTGAAGCTTTCTTT	.	TRBV18	TRBJ1-1	.
CASSLRMGGISNQPQHF	TGTGCCAGTAGTTTGAGGATGGGGGGAATAAGCAATCAGCCCCAGCATTTT	.	TRBV19	TRBJ1-5	few
CASSQGPYSPLHF	TGTGCCAGCAGCCAAGGGCCGTATTCACCCCTCCACTTT	.	TRBV3-1/TRBV3-2	TRBJ1-6	.
CASSQDGDITRNQPQHF	TGCGCCAGCAGCCAAGATGGGGACATCACCCGGAATCAGCCCCAGCATTTT	.	TRBV4-1	TRBJ1-5	.
CASSFRLAGGVDTQYF	TGTGCCAGCAGCTTTCGACTAGCGGGGGGGGTAGATACGCAGTATTTT	TRBD2	TRBV5-4	TRBJ2-3	.
CASSPKTGQGENTEAFF	TGTGCCAGCAGCCCAAAGACGGGACAGGGTGAGAACACTGAAGCTTTCTTT	TRBD1	TRBV2	TRBJ1-1	once
CASSLPAPWTSGGTYEQYF	TGTGCCAGCAGCCTCCCGGCTCCGTGGACTAGCGGGGGGACCTACGAGCAGTACTTC	TRBD2	TRBV5-5	TRBJ2-7	.
CAWSVQVGYGTGELFF	TGTGCCTGGAGTGTACAAGTGGGCTACGGCACCGGGGAGCTGTTTTTT	.	TRBV30	TRBJ2-2	.
CASSPDSNEQFF	TGTGCCAGCTCACCGGACAGCAATGAGCAGTTCTTC	.	TRBV18	TRBJ2-1	.
CASSQVAGTNYGYTF	TGTGCCAGCAGCCAAGTGGCAGGGACTAACTATGGCTACACCTTC	.	TRBV14	TRBJ1-2	.
CASSPLRGDTEAFF	TGTGCCAGCAGTCCGCTCAGGGGAGACACTGAAGCTTTCTTT	.	TRBV2	TRBJ1-1	few
CASSQGTSLETQYF	TGCGCCAGCAGCCAAGGGACTAGTTTGGAGACCCAGTACTTC	TRBD2	TRBV4-3	TRBJ2-5	once
CASSQERAQGSATNEKLFF	TGCGCCAGCAGCCAAGAACGCGCTCAGGGAAGTGCAACTAATGAAAAACTGTTTTTT	.	TRBV4-3	TRBJ1-4	few
CSASGGPYNSPLHF	TGCAGTGCTAGTGGGGGCCCCTATAATTCACCCCTCCACTTT	.	TRBV20-1	TRBJ1-6	.